This passage covers 30 T cell receptor beta chains from one sample sequenced in a study of blood T cells in healthy people across ages. A second about 7 to 12 cycle PCR used barcoded and J-beta primers. TCRdb processed the 5' RACE reads anew with MiXCR; each CDR3 protein has one entry. The profile shows approximately 780,000 distinct CDR3 sequences, around 24% of them singletons. These data were likewise used in another study, on T cells of mothers and their children.

The source material was blood. These receptors came from a boy between 10 and 17 years old in good health.

V gene TRBV28 combines with J gene TRBJ1-4, with 8 bases aligning to TRBD1. Per the germline V gene, CDR1 is MDHEN and CDR2 is SYDVKM. The CDR3 is 15 amino acids. V lost 3 bases to trimming and J lost 4 bases; unmatched junction nucleotides: 4. CDR3 bases: TGTGCCAGCAGTTTGGCAGGGGGCTATAATGAAAAACTGTTTTTT. It codes for CASSLAGGYNEKLFF.

V gene TRBV2 combines with J gene TRBJ1-1; D gene uncertain. V dropped 7 bases and J dropped 1 base, with 13 bases sitting between them. Germline assignment: CDR1 SNHLY and CDR2 FYNNEI. This CDR3 is 14 amino acids long. This CDR3 is CASKEGLSNTEAFF. CDR3 nucleotide sequence: TGTGCCAGCAAAGAAGGGTTATCGAACACTGAAGCTTTCTTT.

This clonotype turned up a few times. The CDR3 carries no conserved terminal phenylalanine or tryptophan, so it likely arises from a read error. The chain carries TRBV2 and TRBJ2-5; possibly TRBD1 for D (5 bases). CDR3 length equals 12 residues. V lost 5 bases, J lost 4 bases, and 8 bases lay in between. Germline V gene data show CDR1 as SNHLY and CDR2 as FYNNEI. Here the CDR3 DNA reads TGTGCCAGCAGTCCCAGGGTAGAGACCCAGTACGTC. This encodes CASSPRVETQYV.

The chain has TRBV11-2 and TRBJ1-2; 7 bases agree with TRBD1. CDR3 length equals 16 residues. V dropped 4 bases and J dropped 1; count of bases not matched to a gene: 9. Germline CDR1 is SGHAT and CDR2 is FQNNGV. CDR3 amino acids: CASSSFTGDFNYGYTF. In DNA form, the CDR3 reads TGTGCCAGCAGCTCGTTTACAGGGGACTTTAACTATGGCTACACCTTC.

This clonotype was seen a handful of times. This chain connects TRBV29-1 to TRBJ1-4; D uncertain. V lost 4 bases and J 6 bases, leaving 12 bases between the germline ends. Germline V lookup: CDR1 SQVTM, CDR2 ANQGSEA. The CDR3 loop spans 13 amino acids. As DNA, the CDR3 is TGCAGCGTTGCAGGCCAGCGCCATGAAAAACTGTTTTTT. Translating gives CSVAGQRHEKLFF.

DNA of the CDR3: TGCGCCAGCAGCTTGGAGGCTGACTATGGCTACACCTTC. It yields the protein CASSLEADYGYTF. The chain combines TRBV5-1 with TRBJ1-2; D gene unclear. Germline values: CDR1 SGHRS, CDR2 YFSETQ. CDR3 length: 13 amino acids. Trimming pared 0 bases from V and 3 bases from J, leaving 6 bases between.

This clonotype was found a few times. The rearrangement links TRBV11-2 to TRBJ2-7; a weak D match, TRBD2 (5 bases). Looked up from germline, CDR1 is SGHAT and CDR2 is FQNNGV. V was cut by 3 bases and J by 3 bases, with 21 bases left in between. This CDR3 contains 17 residues. CDR3 residues: CASSFVRDKRENYEQYF. Here the CDR3 DNA reads TGTGCCAGCAGCTTTGTAAGAGACAAGAGGGAGAACTACGAGCAGTACTTC.

The chain recombines TRBV5-1 with TRBJ2-2; 12 positions agree with TRBD2. The CDR3 extends over 17 amino acids. With 3 bases clipped from V and 5 bases from J, the junction kept 8 bases outside the gene matches. Germline assignment: CDR1 SGHRS and CDR2 YFSETQ. Here the CDR3 reads CASSSHPSGGATGELFF. The CDR3 DNA reads as TGCGCCAGCAGCTCCCACCCTAGCGGGGGGGCGACCGGGGAGCTGTTTTTT.

This chain joins TRBV10-3 and TRBJ1-4; D perhaps matches TRBD1 (5 bases). The CDR3 consists of 13 residues. Trimming cost V 7 bases and J 2 bases, with 8 bases left between them. Germline V gene lookup returns CDR1 ENHRY and CDR2 SYGVKD. The CDR3 DNA reads as TGTGCCATCACCGGGGGGACTAATGAAAAACTGTTTTTT. It encodes CAITGGTNEKLFF.

The chain has TRBV5-1 and TRBJ2-5, with D perhaps TRBD1 (5 bases). The end of the DNA fits TRBJ2-1 better, so the J call may be wrong. Germline CDR1 and CDR2: SGHRS and YFSETQ. CDR3 size: 16 residues. Here the CDR3 reads CASSFRREGPRNEQFF. CDR3 bases: TGCGCCAGCAGCTTCCGCAGGGAAGGACCTCGCAATGAGCAGTTCTTC.

V is TRBV10-3 and J is TRBJ1-1; 9 bases line up with TRBD1. The V gene end was trimmed by 3 bases and the J gene end by 5 bases; junction bases not matched to a gene: 10. CDR1 is ENHRY, CDR2 SYGVKD, per germline. The CDR3 length is 16 residues. CDR3 sequence: CAISDSGTGYFTEAFF. The DNA for the CDR3 is TGTGCCATCAGTGACTCCGGGACAGGGTATTTTACTGAAGCTTTCTTT.

The V gene is TRBV18, the J gene TRBJ2-7; D gene uncertain. Trimming cost V 0 bases and J 7 bases, with 13 bases left between them. This CDR3 spans 14 amino acids. Germline assignment: CDR1 KGHSH and CDR2 LQKENI. The CDR3 here is CASSPPGRLGEQYF. Here the CDR3 DNA reads TGTGCCAGCTCACCACCAGGACGGCTGGGGGAGCAGTACTTC.

This clonotype turned up a few times. This rearrangement joins TRBV11-3 to TRBJ2-1, with 7 bases lining up with TRBD1. Germline CDR1 SGHNT, CDR2 YENEEA. The trim removed 0 bases at V and 4 bases at J, leaving 6 bases unmatched. CDR3 length equals 16 residues. The DNA of the CDR3 is TGTGCCAGCAGCTTAGATTTTGCAGGGGGATACAATGAGCAGTTCTTC. Residues: CASSLDFAGGYNEQFF.

This clonotype has only a few counts. The chain couples TRBV10-3 to TRBJ2-2; TRBD1 matches 9 bases. The CDR3 is 16 amino acids. CDR1 ENHRY and CDR2 SYGVKD come from the germline V gene. After removal of 2 bases from V and 3 bases from J, the junction contained 4 bases not matched to a gene. CDR3 nucleotides: TGTGCCATCAGTGAGCCCCGGGACAGGGACACCGGGGAGCTGTTTTTT. Translating it yields CAISEPRDRDTGELFF.

The J gene is TRBJ1-2, the V gene TRBV5-1, with D tentatively TRBD1 (6 bases). Trimming cost V 4 bases and J 0 bases, with 16 bases left between them. The CDR3 consists of 16 residues. CDR1 is SGHRS and CDR2 is YFSETQ in the germline V gene. In nucleotides, the CDR3 is TGCGCCAGCAGCCCTAAGACAGGTCCCTCTAACTATGGCTACACCTTC. Protein: CASSPKTGPSNYGYTF.

Only a few counts were recorded for this clonotype. The chain couples TRBV4-1 to TRBJ1-1; 7 bases are shared with TRBD1. The CDR3 contains 15 residues. Per the germline V gene, CDR1 is MGHRA and CDR2 is YSYEKL. Trimming cost V 3 bases and J 0 bases; bases outside gene matches: 4. CDR3 sequence: CASSHRQGLNTEAFF. The CDR3 DNA follows: TGCGCCAGCAGCCACAGACAGGGATTGAACACTGAAGCTTTCTTT.

This clonotype appeared a single time. This chain uses TRBV9 with TRBJ2-2, with 9 bases that match TRBD1. Germline trimming cut 0 bases from V and 7 bases from J; bases unmatched to any gene: 7. Per the germline V gene, CDR1 is SGDLS and CDR2 is YYNGEE. CDR3 length equals 16 residues. CDR3 DNA sequence: TGTGCCAGCAGCGTAGGGACAGGGGTTGTTAACGGGGAGCTGTTTTTT. It encodes CASSVGTGVVNGELFF.

The genes are TRBV30 and TRBJ2-7; a possible D gene is TRBD2 (6 bases). Germline-derived CDR1 and CDR2 are GTSNPN and SVGIG (reference sequence). Trimming took 0 bases from V and 6 from J, leaving 12 bases between them. The CDR3 has 13 residues. CDR3 protein: CAWSVEGPFEQYF. The CDR3 DNA reads as TGTGCCTGGAGTGTGGAGGGGCCGTTCGAGCAGTACTTC.

The chain recombines TRBV7-3 with TRBJ2-4, with D unclear. The CDR3 has 12 amino acids. V lost 5 bases and J 8 bases, leaving 10 bases between the germline ends. From germline, CDR1 is SGHTA and CDR2 FQGTGA. The CDR3 bases are TGTGCCAGCAGCCCAGACCCGGACATTCAGTACTTC. Protein sequence: CASSPDPDIQYF.

This clonotype has only a few counts. The chain has TRBV10-3 and TRBJ2-1, with 8 bases aligning to TRBD2. The J call may be incorrect, as the DNA end agrees better with TRBJ2-5. From germline, CDR1 is ENHRY and CDR2 SYGVKD. The CDR3 is 13 amino acids. The CDR3 DNA reads as TGTGCCATCCAAGAGCGGGGGAAGGAGACCCAGTACTTC. This sequence encodes CAIQERGKETQYF.

This rearrangement joins TRBV3-1 to TRBJ1-2; 9 bases are shared with TRBD1. J gave up 8 bases and V 3 bases, and 7 bases lay outside the gene matches. CDR3 length: 14 residues. Germline lookup yields CDR1 LGHDT and CDR2 YNNKEL (reference sequence). In DNA, the CDR3 is TGTGCCAGCAGCCATGATACAGGGGGCAGGGGCTACACCTTC. Translation gives CASSHDTGGRGYTF. Together with reference TRBV3-1 and TRBJ1-2, the CDR3 gives the full variable domain: DTAVSQTPKYLVTQMGNDKSIKCEQNLGHDTMYWYKQDSKKFLKIMFSYNNKELIINETVPNRFSPKSPDKAHLNLHINSLELGDSAVYFCASSHDTGGRGYTFGSGTRLTVV.

Note on this clonotype: An end of the junction does not agree with germline; a read error may underlie this. This chain joins TRBV4-2 and TRBJ1-2; D might be TRBD1 (5 bases). This CDR3 has 16 residues. The germline gives CDR1 LGHNA, CDR2 YNFKEQ. The CDR3 sequence: CASSQDARQSLYGHTF. The CDR3, as DNA: TGTGCCAGCAGCCAAGATGCTAGACAGTCCCTCTATGGCCACACCTTC.

This sequence joins TRBV12-3 or TRBV12-4 and TRBJ1-1, with D possibly being TRBD1 (5 bases). Between the trimmed V and J ends, which lost 6 bases and 4 bases, there was a span of 18 bases. The CDR3 spans 15 residues. This chain's CDR3 is CASSIPREAATEAFF. Written as DNA, the CDR3 is TGTGCCAGCAGCATACCCAGGGAGGCGGCCACTGAAGCTTTCTTT.

This clonotype came up a few times. The chain combines TRBV7-8 with TRBJ2-7, with 7 bases that match TRBD1. The germline V gene has CDR1 SGHVS and CDR2 FQNEAQ. V shed 11 bases and J 6 bases; nucleotides not matched to a gene: 16. The CDR3 spans 14 residues. The CDR3 region has the DNA TGTGCCGGACAAAATCCGGGACAGAGTTTCGAGCAGTACTTC. It codes for CAGQNPGQSFEQYF.

The chain joins TRBV14 to TRBJ2-5; 9 nucleotides line up with TRBD2. The J call is in doubt because the DNA end fits TRBJ2-7 better. This CDR3 has 20 residues. Germline values: CDR1 SGHDN, CDR2 FVKESK. CDR3 loop: CASSPRAYSGGPSLYYEQYF. CDR3 coding DNA: TGTGCCAGCAGCCCAAGAGCATATAGCGGGGGCCCAAGTCTCTACTACGAGCAGTACTTC.

This clonotype occurred a few times. The junction differs from germline at one of its ends, possibly a read error. The chain combines TRBV18 with TRBJ2-5, with 11 bases identical to TRBD1. The closer fit of TRBJ2-1 to the DNA end suggests the J call may be wrong. Germline-derived CDR1 and CDR2 are KGHSH and LQKENI. The CDR3 extends over 17 amino acids. In nucleotides, the CDR3 is TGTGCCAGCTCACCAGGGGACAGGGGGACAGTCTACAATAAGCAGTTCTTC. Residues: CASSPGDRGTVYNKQFF.

The chain has TRBV2 and TRBJ2-7; the D gene could be TRBD1 or TRBD2 (5 bases each). Germline lookup yields CDR1 SNHLY and CDR2 FYNNEI. V lost 6 bases and J 8 bases, leaving 17 bases between the germline ends. CDR3 size: 13 residues. The DNA for the CDR3 is TGTGCCAGCAGACAAAGAGGGACGGACAAGCAGTACTTC. The encoded protein is CASRQRGTDKQYF.

This rearrangement joins TRBV12-5 to TRBJ2-5, with 7 bases aligning to TRBD2. Gene TRBJ2-7 matches the end of the DNA better, so the J call may be wrong. CDR1 and CDR2 from the germline V gene are LGHNT and FRNRAP. This CDR3 spans 16 amino acids. Written as DNA, the CDR3 is TGTGCTAGTGGTCCCTTGCCCAAGCGGGGAGCCTACGAGCAGTACTTC. Its protein is CASGPLPKRGAYEQYF.

This clonotype was recorded a few times. The genes are TRBV28 and TRBJ2-7; D uncertain. Germline V gene data show CDR1 as MDHEN and CDR2 as SYDVKM. Trimming left V 10 bases short and J 3 bases short, with 10 bases between. The CDR3 loop spans 11 amino acids. DNA of the CDR3: TGTGCCACTTCAGCCCGCTACGAGCAGTACTTC. Translation gives CATSARYEQYF.

The chain combines TRBV20-1 with TRBJ2-5, with a tentative D call TRBD2 (6 bases). V lost 3 bases to trimming and J lost 2 bases, with 16 bases between them. The CDR3 length is 15 residues. In germline, CDR1 is DFQATT, CDR2 SNEGSKA (reference sequence). The CDR3 region is CSARLNAAGQETQYF. The CDR3 coding sequence is TGCAGTGCTAGGCTCAACGCTGCGGGGCAAGAGACCCAGTACTTC.